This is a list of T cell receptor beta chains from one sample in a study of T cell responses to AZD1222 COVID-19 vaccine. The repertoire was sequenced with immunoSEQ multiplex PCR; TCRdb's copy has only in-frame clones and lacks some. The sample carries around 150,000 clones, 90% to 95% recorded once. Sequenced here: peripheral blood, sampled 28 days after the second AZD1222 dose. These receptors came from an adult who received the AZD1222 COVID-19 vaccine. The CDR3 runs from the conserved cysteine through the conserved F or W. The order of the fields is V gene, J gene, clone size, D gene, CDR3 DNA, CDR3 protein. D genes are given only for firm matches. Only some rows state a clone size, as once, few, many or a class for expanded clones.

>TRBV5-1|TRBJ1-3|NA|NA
TGCGCCAGCAGCTTGTCGGGGAGCTGGAACACCATATATTTT
CASSLSGSWNTIYF
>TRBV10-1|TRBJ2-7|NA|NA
TGCGCCAGCAGTGAGGGGTACGAGCAGTACTTC
CASSEGYEQYF
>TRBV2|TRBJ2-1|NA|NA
TGTGCCAGCAGTGGGGCAGACCCTTACAATGAGCAGTTCTTC
CASSGADPYNEQFF
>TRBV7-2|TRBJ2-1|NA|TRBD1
TGTGCCAGCAGCTTAGGGACAGGGGGCTTTGAGCAGTTCTTC
CASSLGTGGFEQFF
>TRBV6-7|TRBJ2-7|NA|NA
TGTGCCAGCAGTTACTCGCCATCGAAATTCTACGAGCAGTACTTC
CASSYSPSKFYEQYF
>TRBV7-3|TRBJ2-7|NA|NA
TGTGCCAGCAGCTTTGGGGCAGGCTACGAGCAGTACTTC
CASSFGAGYEQYF
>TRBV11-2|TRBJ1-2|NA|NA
TGTGCCAGCAGCCCCCCAGGGGAAAGGGGCTACACCTTC
CASSPPGERGYTF
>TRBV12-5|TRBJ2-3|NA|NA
TGTGCTAGTGGTGGTGGGGGCAGCACAGATACGCAGTATTTT
CASGGGGSTDTQYF
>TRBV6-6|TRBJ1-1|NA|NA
TGTGCCACCCACCTCCAGTTGTTCGGGAACACTGAAGCTTTCTTT
CATHLQLFGNTEAFF
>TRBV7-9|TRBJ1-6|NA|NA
TGTGCCAGCAGCCCGGGGGTGCTCTATAATTCACCCCTCCACTTT
CASSPGVLYNSPLHF
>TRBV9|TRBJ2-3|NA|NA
TGTGCCAGCAAGACTGCTTCCACAGATACGCAGTATTTT
CASKTASTDTQYF
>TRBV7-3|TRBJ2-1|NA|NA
TGTGCCAGCAGCTTAACCAGGGGATCCAATGAGCAGTTCTTC
CASSLTRGSNEQFF
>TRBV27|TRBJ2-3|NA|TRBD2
TGTGCCTGCTCCGGGACTAGCGGGACCCGCACAGATACGCAGTATTTT
CACSGTSGTRTDTQYF
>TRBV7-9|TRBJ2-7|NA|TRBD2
TGTGCCAGCAGCTGGGGACTAGCGGACTCCTACGAGCAGTACTTC
CASSWGLADSYEQYF
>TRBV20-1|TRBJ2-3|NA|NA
TGCAGTGCCCCCCGGGATACGCAGTATTTT
CSAPRDTQYF
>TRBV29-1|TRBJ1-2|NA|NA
TGCAGCGCTACGGACATCCTCTATGGCTACACCTTC
CSATDILYGYTF
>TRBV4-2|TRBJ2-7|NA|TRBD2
TGTGCCAGCAGCCAAGTTGGGACTAGCGGGGCCTACGAGCAGTACTTC
CASSQVGTSGAYEQYF
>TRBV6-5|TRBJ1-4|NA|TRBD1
TGTGCCAGCAGGGCAGGGGGGGGAGAAAAACTGTTTTTT
CASRAGGGEKLFF
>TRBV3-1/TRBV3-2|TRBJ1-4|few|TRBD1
TGTGCCAGCAGCCAGGAAAGACAGGGGGGCAGTGAAAAACTGTTTTTT
CASSQERQGGSEKLFF
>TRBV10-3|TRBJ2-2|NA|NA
TGTGCCATCAGTGACAGGACACGGGGGTCAGGGGAGCTGTTTTTT
CAISDRTRGSGELFF
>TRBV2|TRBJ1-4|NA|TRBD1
TGTGCCAGCAGTGAAATGGGACAGGGGGCTGTTGGTGAAAAACTGTTTTTT
CASSEMGQGAVGEKLFF
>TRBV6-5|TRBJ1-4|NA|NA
TGTGCCAGCAGTTATTCTCGGGAATTAGCTAATGAAAAACTGTTTTTT
CASSYSRELANEKLFF
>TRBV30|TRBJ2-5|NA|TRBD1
TGTGCCTTGCGACGCGGACAGGGTCAAGAGACCCAGTACTTC
CALRRGQGQETQYF